A single sample gave rise to the 5 T cell receptor beta chains below, sequenced in a study of blood T cell repertoires in COVID-19. Clones were read by immunoSEQ multiplex PCR, and TCRdb kept only the in-frame ones, dropping some. This table has 130,000 to 150,000 clones, about 82% appearing once. The sample comprised peripheral blood. Receptor source: a woman aged 40 to 55 with active or convalescent COVID-19.

The J gene is TRBJ1-1, the V gene TRBV5-6; no firm D call. CDR1 and CDR2 (germline): SGHDT, YYEEEE. The CDR3 runs 12 residues. V was clipped by 0 bases and J by 7 bases, with 7 bases between them. As DNA, the CDR3 is TGTGCCAGCAGCTTGGCCGGGAGTGAAGCTTTCTTT. Amino acid sequence: CASSLAGSEAFF.

This chain links TRBV10-1 with TRBJ1-1; 7 nucleotides match TRBD1. Per germline, CDR1 WNHNN and CDR2 SYGVQD (reference sequence). Trimming took 6 bases from V and 5 from J; bases not matched to a gene: 12. The CDR3 consists of 15 residues. CDR3 bases: TGCGCCAGCAGCGATACAGGGGCCCCTGGGACTGAAGCTTTCTTT. Protein product: CASSDTGAPGTEAFF.

V gene TRBV5-6 combines with J gene TRBJ1-5; 8 positions match TRBD1. The CDR3 totals 16 residues. V lost 3 bases, J lost 2 bases, and 7 bases stayed unmatched. Germline assignment: CDR1 SGHDT and CDR2 YYEEEE. The CDR3 bases are TGTGCCAGCAGCTCCAGGGGGCGACTGGGCAATCAGCCCCAGCATTTT. Translation: CASSSRGRLGNQPQHF.

The chain recombines TRBV5-1 with TRBJ2-5; D is unclear. The CDR3 is 12 amino acids. Trimming left V 3 bases short and J 5 bases short, with 8 bases between. CDR1 and CDR2 (germline): SGHRS, YFSETQ. CDR3 DNA sequence: TGCGCCAGCAGCTCGCCCGGGGAGACCCAGTACTTC. Amino acids: CASSSPGETQYF.

The chain employs TRBV2 and TRBJ2-1, with TRBD2 identical over 11 bases. The CDR3 contains 16 residues. Germline lookup yields CDR1 SNHLY and CDR2 FYNNEI. With 6 bases clipped from V and 4 bases from J, the junction kept 8 bases outside the gene matches. The CDR3 sequence: CASSDGTSGPYNEQFF. CDR3 nucleotide sequence: TGTGCCAGCAGCGACGGGACTAGCGGTCCTTACAATGAGCAGTTCTTC.